A selection of T cell receptor beta chains follows, all from one sample in a study of shared clonotypes between healthy human individuals. The protocol was immunoSEQ multiplex PCR, while the TCRdb copy is restricted to in-frame clones and leaves out a portion. The sample has about 2.2 million clones; 85% to 95% are singletons. Sequenced: naive CD8+ T cells from PBMCs. These receptors all stem from a man aged 18 to 30 in good health. Some clones in this sample may be carry-over from other donors' samples. CDR3s include the opening cysteine and the closing phenylalanine or tryptophan. D genes are given only for firm matches. Clone size is given for some rows only: seen once, a few or many times, or a class if the clone is expanded.

d_call j_call clone_size v_call cdr3_nt cdr3_aa
TRBD1 TRBJ1-3 NA TRBV28 TGTGCCAGCAGTGGACAGGGGGCGGCTGGAAACACCATATATTTT CASSGQGAAGNTIYF
NA TRBJ2-1 NA TRBV19 TGTGCCAGTAGTAGCCCCCTGACCACACTTTACAATGAGCAGTTCTTC CASSSPLTTLYNEQFF
NA TRBJ1-3 NA TRBV10-3 TGTGCCATCAGGGACTCTGGAAACACCATATATTTT CAIRDSGNTIYF
NA TRBJ1-2 once TRBV28 TGTGCCAGCAGTTTCCTTCAGACAGACCCCTATGGCTACACCTTC CASSFLQTDPYGYTF
NA TRBJ2-3 NA TRBV19 TGTGCCAGTAGTATTTGGGGGAGCACAGATACGCAGTATTTT CASSIWGSTDTQYF
NA TRBJ2-7 NA TRBV4-1 TGCGCCAGCAGCCAAGATCGGGGGAGTGGGGGAGAGCAGTACTTC CASSQDRGSGGEQYF
NA TRBJ2-7 NA TRBV7-9 TGTGCCAGCAGCTTAGATCCAGCCTCCTACGAGCAGTACTTC CASSLDPASYEQYF
TRBD2 TRBJ2-2 NA TRBV2 TGTGCCAGCAGGACTAGCGGGAGAGGCACCGGGGAGCTGTTTTTT CASRTSGRGTGELFF
NA TRBJ1-4 NA TRBV10-3 TGTGCCATCAGAACAAGAACCGAGGGTGAAAAACTGTTTTTT CAIRTRTEGEKLFF
NA TRBJ2-3 NA TRBV28 TGTGCCAGCACCTTGTGGGGGTCTGGAGATACGCAGTATTTT CASTLWGSGDTQYF
NA TRBJ1-5 few TRBV14 TGTGCCAGCAGCCAAGGGGACCAGCCCCAGCATTTT CASSQGDQPQHF
TRBD1 TRBJ1-2 NA TRBV6-1 TGTGCCAGCAGTGTACAGGGGGAGAATGGCTACACCTTC CASSVQGENGYTF
NA TRBJ1-2 NA TRBV11-2 TGTGCCAGCAGCTTAGATAACATATCGTGGGGCTACACCTTC CASSLDNISWGYTF
NA TRBJ2-2 NA TRBV29-1 TGCAGCGTTGCGGGCTTGCCAGGGGAGCTGTTTTTT CSVAGLPGELFF
NA TRBJ2-7 NA TRBV7-3 TGTGCCAGCAGCTTATTGGGGGCAGACGAGCAGTACTTC CASSLLGADEQYF
TRBD1 TRBJ2-2 NA TRBV30 TGTGCCAGCTTCGCGGGGACAGGTCGTCCCGGGGAGCTGTTTTTT CASFAGTGRPGELFF
TRBD2 TRBJ2-7 NA TRBV29-1 TGCAGCGGACGAACTAGCGGGAGAACTGGAGGCTCCTACGAGCAGTACTTC CSGRTSGRTGGSYEQYF
NA TRBJ2-1 NA TRBV27 TGTGCCAGCAGTTCGGACGCGCCGGGCAATGAGCAGTTCTTC CASSSDAPGNEQFF